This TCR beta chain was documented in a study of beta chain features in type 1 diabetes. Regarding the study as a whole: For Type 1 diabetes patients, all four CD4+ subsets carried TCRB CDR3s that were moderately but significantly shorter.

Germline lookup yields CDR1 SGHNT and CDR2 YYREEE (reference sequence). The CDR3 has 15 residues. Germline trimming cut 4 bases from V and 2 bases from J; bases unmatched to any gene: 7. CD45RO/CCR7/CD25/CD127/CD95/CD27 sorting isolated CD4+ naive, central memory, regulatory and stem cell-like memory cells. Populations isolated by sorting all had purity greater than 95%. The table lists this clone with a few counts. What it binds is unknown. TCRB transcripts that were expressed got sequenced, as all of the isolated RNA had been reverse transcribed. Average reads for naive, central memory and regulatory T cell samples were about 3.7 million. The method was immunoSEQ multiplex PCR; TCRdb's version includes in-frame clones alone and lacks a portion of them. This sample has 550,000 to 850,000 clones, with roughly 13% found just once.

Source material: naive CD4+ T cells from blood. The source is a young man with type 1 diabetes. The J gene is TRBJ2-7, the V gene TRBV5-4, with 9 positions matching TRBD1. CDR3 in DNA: TGTGCCAGCAGCGTAACGGGACAGGGCCCCTACGAGCAGTACTTC. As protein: CASSVTGQGPYEQYF.